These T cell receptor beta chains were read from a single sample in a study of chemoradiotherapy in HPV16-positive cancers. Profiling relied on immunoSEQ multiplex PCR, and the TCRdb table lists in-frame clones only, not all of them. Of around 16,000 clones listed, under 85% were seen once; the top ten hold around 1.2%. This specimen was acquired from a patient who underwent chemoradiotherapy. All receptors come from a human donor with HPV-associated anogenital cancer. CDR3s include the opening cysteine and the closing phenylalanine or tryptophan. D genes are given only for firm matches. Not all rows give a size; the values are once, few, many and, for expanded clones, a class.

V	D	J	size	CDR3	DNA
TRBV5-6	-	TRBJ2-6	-	CASSFDRPLWANVLTF	TGTGCCAGCAGCTTCGACAGGCCGCTCTGGGCCAACGTCCTGACTTTC
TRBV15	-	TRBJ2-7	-	CATSRRWGAGANTPGEQYF	TGTGCCACCAGCAGAAGGTGGGGGGCGGGGGCAAACACCCCGGGGGAGCAGTACTTC
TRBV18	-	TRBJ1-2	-	CASSPARGNGYTF	TGTGCCAGCTCACCAGCCCGGGGGAATGGCTACACCTTC
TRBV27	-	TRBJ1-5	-	CASSFSMGAQPQHF	TGTGCCAGCAGTTTTTCAATGGGGGCTCAGCCCCAGCATTTT
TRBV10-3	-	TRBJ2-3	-	CAIRPPTATDTQYF	TGTGCCATCAGACCTCCGACAGCTACAGATACGCAGTATTTT
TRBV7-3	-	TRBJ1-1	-	CASKPGGVNTEAFF	TGTGCCAGCAAACCAGGAGGGGTGAACACTGAAGCTTTCTTT
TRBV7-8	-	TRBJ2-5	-	CASSLGLQETQYF	TGTGCCAGCAGCTTGGGTCTCCAAGAGACCCAGTACTTC
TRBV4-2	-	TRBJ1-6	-	CASSPGNRVINSPLHF	TGTGCCAGCAGCCCGGGAAACAGGGTGATAAATTCACCCCTCCACTTT
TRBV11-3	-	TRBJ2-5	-	CASSLRPDGDAQYF	TGTGCCAGCAGCCTCAGGCCTGACGGAGATGCCCAGTACTTC
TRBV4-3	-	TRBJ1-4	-	CASSQDRGLSNEKLFF	TGCGCCAGCAGCCAAGATAGGGGACTGTCTAATGAAAAACTGTTTTTT
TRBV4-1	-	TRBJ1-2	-	CASSQLTEKPNYGYTF	TGCGCCAGCAGCCAGTTGACAGAGAAACCTAACTATGGCTACACCTTC
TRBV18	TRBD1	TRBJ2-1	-	CASSPRDRGNEQFF	TGTGCCAGCTCACCCCGGGACAGGGGGAATGAGCAGTTCTTC
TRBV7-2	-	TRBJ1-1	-	CASSLDVGADTEAFF	TGTGCCAGCAGCTTAGATGTGGGGGCGGACACTGAAGCTTTCTTT
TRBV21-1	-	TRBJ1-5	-	CASSKASPRGAGYQPQHF	TGTGCCAGCAGCAAAGCGTCCCCGAGGGGCGCGGGGTATCAGCCCCAGCATTTT
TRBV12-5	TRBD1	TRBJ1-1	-	CASGLGQGATEAFF	TGTGCTAGTGGACTCGGACAGGGGGCCACTGAAGCTTTCTTT
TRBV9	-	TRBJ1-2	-	CASSFSWTVGRGYTF	TGTGCCAGCAGCTTTTCTTGGACAGTTGGCCGTGGCTACACCTTC
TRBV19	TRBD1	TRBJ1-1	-	CASKRDRGMSTEAFF	TGTGCCAGTAAGCGGGACAGGGGGATGAGCACTGAAGCTTTCTTT
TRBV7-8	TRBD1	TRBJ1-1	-	CASSWDRNTEAFF	TGTGCCAGCAGCTGGGACAGGAACACTGAAGCTTTCTTT
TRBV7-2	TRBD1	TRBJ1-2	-	CASSLRPGGAYYGYTF	TGTGCCAGCAGCTTAAGGCCAGGGGGCGCTTACTATGGCTACACCTTC
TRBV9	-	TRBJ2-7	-	CASSPAEYSYEQYF	TGTGCCAGCAGCCCCGCAGAGTACTCCTACGAGCAGTACTTC
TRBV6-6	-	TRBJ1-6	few	CASGVQTGQNSPLHF	TGTGCCAGCGGGGTTCAGACGGGACAAAATTCACCCCTCCACTTT
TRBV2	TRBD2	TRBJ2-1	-	CASSRNLAGGSEQFF	TGTGCCAGCAGTCGAAATCTAGCGGGGGGAAGTGAGCAGTTCTTC
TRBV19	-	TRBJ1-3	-	CASIEGPGRNTIYF	TGTGCCAGTATAGAGGGCCCGGGGAGAAACACCATATATTTT
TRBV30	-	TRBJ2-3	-	CAWNTGDTDTQYF	TGTGCCTGGAATACTGGAGACACAGATACGCAGTATTTT
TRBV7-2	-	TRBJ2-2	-	CASLKGGNLNTGELFF	TGTGCCAGCCTCAAAGGAGGGAACTTGAACACCGGGGAGCTGTTTTTT
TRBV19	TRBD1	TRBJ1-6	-	CASGGQGRSPLHF	TGTGCCAGTGGGGGACAGGGACGTTCACCCCTCCACTTT
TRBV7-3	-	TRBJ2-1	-	CASSPQGLLPFSEQFF	TGTGCCAGCAGCCCCCAAGGACTGCTTCCCTTTAGTGAGCAGTTCTTC
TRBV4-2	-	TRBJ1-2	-	CASSQERSNYGYTF	TGTGCCAGCAGCCAAGAAAGGTCTAACTATGGCTACACCTTC
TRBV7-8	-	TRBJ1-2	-	CASSPTRVRTGANGYGYTF	TGTGCCAGCAGCCCCACCCGGGTCCGGACGGGGGCTAACGGCTATGGCTACACCTTC
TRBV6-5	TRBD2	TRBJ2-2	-	CASSRGGLGTGELFF	TGTGCCAGCAGCCGGGGGGGCCTAGGGACCGGGGAGCTGTTTTTT
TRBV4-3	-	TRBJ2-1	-	CASSPPRRNEQFF	TGCGCCAGCAGCCCCCCCCGGAGGAATGAGCAGTTCTTC
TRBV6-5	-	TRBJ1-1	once	CASTGTTEAFF	TGTGCCAGCACAGGGACCACTGAAGCTTTCTTT
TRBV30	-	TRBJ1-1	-	CAWRGSGPNTEAFF	TGTGCCTGGAGGGGCAGCGGGCCGAACACTGAAGCTTTCTTT
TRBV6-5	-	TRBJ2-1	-	CASNRDNEQFF	TGTGCCAGCAATAGGGACAATGAGCAGTTCTTC
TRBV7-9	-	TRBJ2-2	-	CASSLAGPNTGELFF	TGTGCCAGCAGCTTAGCGGGGCCGAACACCGGGGAGCTGTTTTTT
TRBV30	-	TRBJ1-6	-	CAWIRRGQPGSPLHF	TGTGCCTGGATTCGCAGGGGACAACCAGGATCACCCCTCCACTTT
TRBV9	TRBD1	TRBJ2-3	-	CASSADRAPVTDTQYF	TGTGCCAGCAGCGCGGACAGGGCTCCTGTTACAGATACGCAGTATTTT
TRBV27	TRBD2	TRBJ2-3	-	CASSISGVQDTQYF	TGTGCCAGCAGTATTAGCGGGGTACAAGATACGCAGTATTTT
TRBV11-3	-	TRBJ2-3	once	CASSLGPTRTDTQYF	TGTGCCAGCAGCTTAGGACCGACCCGGACAGATACGCAGTATTTT
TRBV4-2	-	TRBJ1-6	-	CASSVDKSGSPLHF	TGTGCCAGCAGCGTTGACAAAAGTGGTTCACCCCTCCACTTT
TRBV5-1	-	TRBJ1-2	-	CASFADRGYGYTF	TGCGCCAGCTTTGCGGACCGGGGGTATGGCTACACCTTC